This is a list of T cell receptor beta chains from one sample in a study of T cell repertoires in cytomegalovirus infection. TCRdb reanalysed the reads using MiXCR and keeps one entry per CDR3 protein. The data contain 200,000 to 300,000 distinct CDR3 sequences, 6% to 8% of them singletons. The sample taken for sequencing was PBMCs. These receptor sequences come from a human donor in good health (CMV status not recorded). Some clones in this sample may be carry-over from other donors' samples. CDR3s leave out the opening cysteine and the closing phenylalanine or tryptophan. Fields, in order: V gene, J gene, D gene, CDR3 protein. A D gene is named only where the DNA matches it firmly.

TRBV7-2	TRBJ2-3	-	ASSLGPGRQSTDTQY
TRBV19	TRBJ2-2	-	ASDRAGTGELF
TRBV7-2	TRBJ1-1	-	ASSRGGVVLNTEAF
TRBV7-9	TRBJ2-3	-	ASSPMDTQY
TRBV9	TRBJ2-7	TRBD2	ASSPQGLFYEQY
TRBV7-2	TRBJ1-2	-	ASSPPGQLHGYT
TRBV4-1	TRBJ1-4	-	ASRAGTAATNEKLF
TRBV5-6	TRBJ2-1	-	ASSVLRTLPGDEQF
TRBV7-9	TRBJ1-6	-	ASTLRNSPLH
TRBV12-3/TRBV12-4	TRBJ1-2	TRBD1	ASRSGTEANYGYT
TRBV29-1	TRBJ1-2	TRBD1	SVGGGQGDGYT
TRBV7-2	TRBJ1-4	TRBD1	ASTGGQVEKLF
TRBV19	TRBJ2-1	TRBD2	ASMTSGGFVQF
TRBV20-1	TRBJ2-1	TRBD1	SGDRGYNEQF
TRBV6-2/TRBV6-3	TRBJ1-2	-	ASNVLGYGYT
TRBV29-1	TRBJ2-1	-	SAGNEQF
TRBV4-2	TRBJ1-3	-	ASSQATSGNTIY
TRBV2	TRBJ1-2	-	ASSEASEAGYT
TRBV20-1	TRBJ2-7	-	SARDPRQPPDEQY
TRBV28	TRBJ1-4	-	ASSLLGGGLF
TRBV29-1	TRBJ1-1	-	SGLDTEAF
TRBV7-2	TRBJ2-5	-	ASSQRRRSETQY